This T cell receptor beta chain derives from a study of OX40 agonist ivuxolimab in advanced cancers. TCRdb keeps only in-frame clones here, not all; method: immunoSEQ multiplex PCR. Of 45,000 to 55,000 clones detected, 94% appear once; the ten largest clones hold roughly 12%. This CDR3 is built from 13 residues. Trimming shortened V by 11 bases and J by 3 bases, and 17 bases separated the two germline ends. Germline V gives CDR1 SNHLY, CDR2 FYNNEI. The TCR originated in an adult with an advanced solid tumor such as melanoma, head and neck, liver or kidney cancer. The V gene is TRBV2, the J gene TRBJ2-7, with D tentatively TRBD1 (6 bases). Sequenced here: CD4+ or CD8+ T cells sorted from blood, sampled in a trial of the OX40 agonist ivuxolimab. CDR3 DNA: TGTGCCGTCCGAGAGACAGGCGTCTACGAGCAGTACTTC. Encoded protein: CAVRETGVYEQYF.